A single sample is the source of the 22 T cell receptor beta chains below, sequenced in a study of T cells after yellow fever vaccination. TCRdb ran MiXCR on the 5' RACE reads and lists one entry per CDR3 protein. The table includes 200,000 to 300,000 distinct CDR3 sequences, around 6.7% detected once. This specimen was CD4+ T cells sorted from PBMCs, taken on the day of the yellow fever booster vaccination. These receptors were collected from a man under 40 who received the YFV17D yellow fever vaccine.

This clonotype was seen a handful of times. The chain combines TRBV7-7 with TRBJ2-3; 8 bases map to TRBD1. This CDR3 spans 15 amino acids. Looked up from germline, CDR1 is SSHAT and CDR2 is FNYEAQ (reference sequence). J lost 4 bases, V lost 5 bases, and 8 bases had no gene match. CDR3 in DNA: TGTGCCAGCAGCCCCGGGACAGGTGGGGCAGATACGCAGTATTTT. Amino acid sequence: CASSPGTGGADTQYF. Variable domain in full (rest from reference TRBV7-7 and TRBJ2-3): GAGVSQSPRYKVTKRGQDVTLRCDPISSHATLYWYQQALGQGPEFLTYFNYEAQPDKSGLPSDRFSAERPEGSISTLTIQRTEQRDSAMYRCASSPGTGGADTQYFGPGTRLTVL.

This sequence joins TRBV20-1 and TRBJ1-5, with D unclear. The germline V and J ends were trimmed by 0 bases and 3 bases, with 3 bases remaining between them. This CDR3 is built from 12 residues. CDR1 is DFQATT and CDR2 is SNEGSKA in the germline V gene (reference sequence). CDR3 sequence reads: CSARDLNQPQHF. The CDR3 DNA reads TGCAGTGCTAGAGATCTCAATCAGCCCCAGCATTTT.

The CDR3 nucleotides are TGTGCCAGCAGTTTCCTGTACAGGGGGCGGAACGAGCAGTACTTC. This codes for CASSFLYRGRNEQYF. V usage is TRBV28 and J usage is TRBJ2-7, with TRBD1 matching 9 bases. CDR1 and CDR2 (germline): MDHEN, SYDVKM. The CDR3 totals 15 residues. V lost 3 bases and J lost 5; bases outside the gene matches: 8.

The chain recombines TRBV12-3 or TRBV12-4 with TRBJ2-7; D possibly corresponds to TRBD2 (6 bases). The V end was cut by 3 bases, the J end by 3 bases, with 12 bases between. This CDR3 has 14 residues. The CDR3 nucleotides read TGTGCCAGCAGTTTCGACACGGGACTCTACGAGCAGTACTTC. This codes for CASSFDTGLYEQYF.

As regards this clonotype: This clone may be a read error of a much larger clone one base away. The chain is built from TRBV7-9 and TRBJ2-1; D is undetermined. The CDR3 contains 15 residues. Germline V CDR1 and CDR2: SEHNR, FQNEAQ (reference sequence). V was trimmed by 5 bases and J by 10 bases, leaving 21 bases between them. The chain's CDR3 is CASSPDTNGPIEQFF. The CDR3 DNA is TGTGCCAGCAGCCCCGATACGAACGGACCAATCGAGCAGTTCTTC. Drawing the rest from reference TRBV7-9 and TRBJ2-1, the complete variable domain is DTGVSQNPRHKITKRGQNVTFRCDPISEHNRLYWYRQTLGQGPEFLTYFQNEAQLEKSRLLSDRFSAERPKGSFSTLEIQRTEQGDSAMYLCASSPDTNGPIEQFFGPGTRLTVL.

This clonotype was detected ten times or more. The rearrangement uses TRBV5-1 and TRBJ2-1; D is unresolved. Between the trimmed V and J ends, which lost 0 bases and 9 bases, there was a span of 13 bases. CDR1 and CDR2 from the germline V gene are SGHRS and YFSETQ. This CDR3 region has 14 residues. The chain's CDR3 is CASSLGSALIEQFF. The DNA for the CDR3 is TGCGCCAGCAGCTTGGGGTCAGCCCTCATTGAGCAGTTCTTC.

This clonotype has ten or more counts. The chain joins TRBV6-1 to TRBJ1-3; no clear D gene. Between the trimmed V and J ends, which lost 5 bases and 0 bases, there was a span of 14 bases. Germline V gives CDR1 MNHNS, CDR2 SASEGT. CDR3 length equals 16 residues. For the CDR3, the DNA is TGTGCCAGCAGTCAAACCTCAACCTACTCTGGAAACACCATATATTTT. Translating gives CASSQTSTYSGNTIYF.

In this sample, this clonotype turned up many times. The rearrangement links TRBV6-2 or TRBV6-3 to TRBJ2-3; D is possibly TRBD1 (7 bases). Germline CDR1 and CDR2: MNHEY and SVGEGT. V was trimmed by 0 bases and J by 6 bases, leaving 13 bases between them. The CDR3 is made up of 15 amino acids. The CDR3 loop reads CASSYSETGRDTQYF. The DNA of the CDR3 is TGTGCCAGCAGTTACTCGGAGACAGGGAGGGATACGCAGTATTTT.

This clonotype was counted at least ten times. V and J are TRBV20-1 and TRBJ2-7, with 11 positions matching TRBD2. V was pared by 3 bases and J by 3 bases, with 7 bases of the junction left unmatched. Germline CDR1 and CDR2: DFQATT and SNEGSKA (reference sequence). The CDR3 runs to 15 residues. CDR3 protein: CSARALTSGNYEQYF. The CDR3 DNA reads TGCAGTGCTAGGGCCCTGACTAGCGGGAACTACGAGCAGTACTTC.

The CDR3 nucleotides read TGCGCCAGCAGCCAAGTGACTAGCGGGAGGGGGTACACAGATACGCAGTATTTT. Translated: CASSQVTSGRGYTDTQYF. The chain is built from TRBV4-3 and TRBJ2-3; 14 nucleotides match TRBD2. Trimming cost V 1 base and J 2 bases; bases outside gene matches: 5. The CDR3 has 18 amino acids. Germline V gene sequence: CDR1 LGHNA, CDR2 YSLEER.

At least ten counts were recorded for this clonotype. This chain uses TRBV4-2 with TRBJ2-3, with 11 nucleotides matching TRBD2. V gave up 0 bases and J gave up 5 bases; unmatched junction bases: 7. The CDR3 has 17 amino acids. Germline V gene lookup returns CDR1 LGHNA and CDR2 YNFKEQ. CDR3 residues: CASSQDFTSGSGDTQYF. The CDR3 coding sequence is TGTGCCAGCAGCCAAGATTTTACTAGCGGGAGTGGAGATACGCAGTATTTT.

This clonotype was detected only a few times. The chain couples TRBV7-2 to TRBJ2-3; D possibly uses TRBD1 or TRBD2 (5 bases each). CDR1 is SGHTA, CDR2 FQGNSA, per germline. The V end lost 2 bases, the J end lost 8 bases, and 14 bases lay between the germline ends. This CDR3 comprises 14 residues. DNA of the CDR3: TGTGCCAGCAGCTTAAAGGGGACGGGTGGTACGCAGTATTTT. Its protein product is CASSLKGTGGTQYF.

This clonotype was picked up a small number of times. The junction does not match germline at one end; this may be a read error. CDR3 bases: TGTGCTAGCAGCTCCTCCGGGGGAAACAATGAGCAGTTCTTC. It yields the protein CASSSSGGNNEQFF. The V call is TRBV7-7, the J call TRBJ2-1; D possibly corresponds to TRBD2 (6 bases). Germline V gives CDR1 SSHAT, CDR2 FNYEAQ (reference sequence). The CDR3 runs 14 residues.

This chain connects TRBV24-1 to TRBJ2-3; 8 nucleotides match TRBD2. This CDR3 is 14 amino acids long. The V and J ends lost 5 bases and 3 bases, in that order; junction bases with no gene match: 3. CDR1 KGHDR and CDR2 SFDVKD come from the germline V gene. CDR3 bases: TGTGCCACCAGTGGGGTAGCGGGAACAGATACGCAGTATTTT. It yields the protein CATSGVAGTDTQYF.

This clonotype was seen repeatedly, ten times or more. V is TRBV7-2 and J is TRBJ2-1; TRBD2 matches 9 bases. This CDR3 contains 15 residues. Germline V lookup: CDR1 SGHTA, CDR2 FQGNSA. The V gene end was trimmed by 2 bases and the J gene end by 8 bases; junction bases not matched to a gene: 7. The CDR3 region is CASSLFSGSTYEQFF. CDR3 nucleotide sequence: TGTGCCAGCAGCTTATTTAGCGGGAGTACCTATGAGCAGTTCTTC.

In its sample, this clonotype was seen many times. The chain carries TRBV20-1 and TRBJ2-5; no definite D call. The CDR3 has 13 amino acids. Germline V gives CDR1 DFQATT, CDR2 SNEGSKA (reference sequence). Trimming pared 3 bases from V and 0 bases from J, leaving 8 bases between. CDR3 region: CSARSPYQETQYF. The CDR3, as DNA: TGCAGTGCTAGGTCGCCCTACCAAGAGACCCAGTACTTC.

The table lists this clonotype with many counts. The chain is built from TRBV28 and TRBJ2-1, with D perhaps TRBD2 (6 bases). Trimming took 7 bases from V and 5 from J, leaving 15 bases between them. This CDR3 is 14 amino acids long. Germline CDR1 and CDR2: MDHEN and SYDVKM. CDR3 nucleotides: TGTGCCAGCAAGAGGGAGGTCGGGGACAATGAGCAGTTCTTC. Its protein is CASKREVGDNEQFF.

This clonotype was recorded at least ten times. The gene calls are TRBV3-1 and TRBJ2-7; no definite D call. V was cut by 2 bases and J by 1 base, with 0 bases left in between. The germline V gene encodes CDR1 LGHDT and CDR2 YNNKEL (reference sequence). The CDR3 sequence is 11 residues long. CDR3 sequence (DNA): TGTGCCAGCAGCCAATCCTACGAGCAGTACTTC. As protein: CASSQSYEQYF.

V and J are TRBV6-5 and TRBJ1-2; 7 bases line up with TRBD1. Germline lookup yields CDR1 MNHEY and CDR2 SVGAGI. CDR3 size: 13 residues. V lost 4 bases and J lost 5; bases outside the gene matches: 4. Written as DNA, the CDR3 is TGTGCCAGCAGTTCGGACAGGAGGTATGGCTACACCTTC. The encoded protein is CASSSDRRYGYTF.

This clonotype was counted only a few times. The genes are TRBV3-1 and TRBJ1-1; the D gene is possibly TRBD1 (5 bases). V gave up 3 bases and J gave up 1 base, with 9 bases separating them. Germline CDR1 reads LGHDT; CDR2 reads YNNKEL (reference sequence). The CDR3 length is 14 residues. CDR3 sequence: CASSHRQKNTEAFF. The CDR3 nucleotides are TGTGCCAGCAGCCACAGACAGAAGAACACTGAAGCTTTCTTT.

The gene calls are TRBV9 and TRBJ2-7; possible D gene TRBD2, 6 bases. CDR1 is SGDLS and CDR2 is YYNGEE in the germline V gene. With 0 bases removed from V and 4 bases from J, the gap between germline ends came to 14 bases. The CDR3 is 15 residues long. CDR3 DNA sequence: TGTGCCAGCAGCGTAGACCGGGAGAGTGGGTACGAGCAGTACTTC. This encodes CASSVDRESGYEQYF.

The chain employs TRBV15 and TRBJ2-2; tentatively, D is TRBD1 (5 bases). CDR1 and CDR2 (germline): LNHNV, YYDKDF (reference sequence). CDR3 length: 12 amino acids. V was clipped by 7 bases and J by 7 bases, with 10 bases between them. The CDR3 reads CATILGVGELFF. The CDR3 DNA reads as TGTGCCACCATCTTAGGGGTCGGGGAGCTGTTTTTT.